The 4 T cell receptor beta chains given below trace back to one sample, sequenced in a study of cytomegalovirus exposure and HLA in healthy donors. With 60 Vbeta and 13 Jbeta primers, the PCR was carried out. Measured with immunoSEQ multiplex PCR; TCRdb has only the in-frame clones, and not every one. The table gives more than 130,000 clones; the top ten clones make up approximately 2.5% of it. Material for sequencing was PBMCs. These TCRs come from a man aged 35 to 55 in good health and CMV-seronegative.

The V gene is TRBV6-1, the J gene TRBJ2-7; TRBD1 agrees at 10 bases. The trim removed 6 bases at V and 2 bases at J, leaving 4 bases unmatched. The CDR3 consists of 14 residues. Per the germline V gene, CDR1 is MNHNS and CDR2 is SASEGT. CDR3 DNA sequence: TGTGCCAGCAGGACAGGGGGCAGGACCTACGAGCAGTACTTC. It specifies CASRTGGRTYEQYF.

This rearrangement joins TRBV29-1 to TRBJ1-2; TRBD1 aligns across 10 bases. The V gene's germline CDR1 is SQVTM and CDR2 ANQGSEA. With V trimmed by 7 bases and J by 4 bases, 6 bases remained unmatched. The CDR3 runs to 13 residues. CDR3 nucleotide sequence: TGCAGCGCTTCGCGGGACAGGGGCTATGGCTACACCTTC. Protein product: CSASRDRGYGYTF.

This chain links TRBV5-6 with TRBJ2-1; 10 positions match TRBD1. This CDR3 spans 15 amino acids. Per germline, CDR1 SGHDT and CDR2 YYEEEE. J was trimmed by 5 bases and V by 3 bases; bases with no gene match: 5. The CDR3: CASSWTGTGDNEQFF. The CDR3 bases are TGTGCCAGCAGCTGGACCGGGACAGGGGACAATGAGCAGTTCTTC.

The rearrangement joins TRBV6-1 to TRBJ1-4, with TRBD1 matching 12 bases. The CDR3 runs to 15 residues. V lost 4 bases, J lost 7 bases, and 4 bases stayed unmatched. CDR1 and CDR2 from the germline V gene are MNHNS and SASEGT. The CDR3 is CASSAGTGGFEKLFF. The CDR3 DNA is TGTGCCAGCAGTGCCGGGACAGGGGGCTTTGAAAAACTGTTTTTT.